This TCR beta chain was identified in a study of identical twins. V gave up 3 bases and J gave up 8 bases; unmatched junction bases: 6. Germline lookup yields CDR1 SGHRS and CDR2 YFSETQ. The CDR3 contains 13 residues. Template switching (which added a universal primer site) was used, and cDNA carried unique molecular identifiers. TCRdb recomputed calls from the 5' RACE reads with MiXCR, one row per CDR3 protein. Counted here are approximately 700,000 distinct CDR3 sequences, over 15% occurring once; the ten biggest clones make up about an eighth. These same data were also listed under a study on T cells expressing NK-cell markers. This second study says: HCMV seropositivity characterized seven of the eight sequenced donors, and seronegativity one. Restriction of the sorted population to alpha-beta TCR T cells was achieved in several experiments with an anti-gamma-delta TCR antibody. The CD3+CD56-NKG2C+ fraction of several donors was likewise dominated by these clonotypes.

The sequence derives from a woman aged 18 to 35 in good health. The chain has TRBV5-1 and TRBJ1-2; 8 nucleotides match TRBD1. The sequenced material came from PBMCs. This CDR3 is CASSSFGQGGYTF. The CDR3 DNA follows: TGCGCCAGCAGCTCCTTCGGACAGGGAGGCTACACCTTC.